These 15 T cell receptor beta chains were sequenced from one sample in a study of CD8+CD57+ T cells in acquired aplastic anemia. By flow cytometry, patients selected for sequencing had shown an expansion of CD8+CD57+ cells. Genomic DNA, serving as template, underwent TCR beta VDJ and CDR3 profiling. One entry per CDR3 protein results from TCRdb running MiXCR on the reads. The sample has some 170,000 distinct CDR3 sequences, 45% to 55% seen once. Sequencing was carried out using sorted CD4+, CD8+, or CD8+CD57+ T cells (not recorded which) from PBMCs. These receptor sequences come from a human donor with aplastic anemia.

This clonotype showed up just a few times. The chain combines TRBV3-1 with TRBJ1-5, with 9 bases that match TRBD1. CDR1 LGHDT and CDR2 YNNKEL come from the germline V gene (reference sequence). CDR3 length: 14 residues. The V gene end was trimmed by 4 bases and the J gene end by 6 bases; junction bases not matched to a gene: 4. The CDR3 nucleotides are TGTGCCAGCAGCCTTGGGACAGGGCGTCAGCCCCAGCATTTT. Its protein product is CASSLGTGRQPQHF.

This clonotype was detected many times. The chain links TRBV20-1 to TRBJ2-3; 11 bases are a match to TRBD2. The CDR3 consists of 14 residues. J lost 4 bases, V lost 6 bases, and 6 bases had no gene match. CDR1 and CDR2 (germline): DFQATT, SNEGSKA (reference sequence). The DNA for the CDR3 is TGCAGTGCCCCGACTAGCGGGGTTTCAGATACGCAGTATTTT. Residues: CSAPTSGVSDTQYF.

This clonotype was observed at least ten times. V is TRBV5-1 and J is TRBJ2-2; D is possibly TRBD2 (5 bases). Trimming left V 0 bases short and J 4 bases short, with 13 bases between. Germline V gene sequence: CDR1 SGHRS, CDR2 YFSETQ. The length of the CDR3 is 16 residues. Here the CDR3 DNA reads TGCGCCAGCAGCTTGGCACTAGGCAAAGGCACCGGGGAGCTGTTTTTT. This translates into CASSLALGKGTGELFF. The full variable domain, rest sourced from reference TRBV5-1 and TRBJ2-2, is KAGVTQTPRYLIKTRGQQVTLSCSPISGHRSVSWYQQTPGQGLQFLFEYFSETQRNKGNFPGRFSGRQFSNSRSEMNVSTLELGDSALYLCASSLALGKGTGELFFGEGSRLTVL.

The table lists this clonotype with many counts. The genes are TRBV9 and TRBJ2-3, with 8 bases matching TRBD1. Germline lookup yields CDR1 SGDLS and CDR2 YYNGEE. The CDR3 length is 16 residues. J gave up 6 bases and V 4 bases, and 13 bases lay outside the gene matches. CDR3 in amino acids: CASSFNQGAGEDTQYF. The DNA of the CDR3 is TGTGCCAGCAGCTTCAACCAGGGGGCAGGGGAGGATACGCAGTATTTT.

The chain carries TRBV29-1 and TRBJ1-5; D is uncertain. V shed 5 bases and J shed 4 bases, with 12 bases lying between them. CDR3 length: 13 amino acids. Germline CDR1 reads SQVTM; CDR2 reads ANQGSEA. The CDR3 spells CSVLSGRNQPQHF. CDR3 nucleotide sequence: TGCAGCGTTCTCTCCGGGAGGAATCAGCCCCAGCATTTT. Combining the CDR3 with reference TRBV29-1 and TRBJ1-5 gives the whole variable domain SAVISQKPSRDICQRGTSLTIQCQVDSQVTMMFWYRQQPGQSLTLIATANQGSEATYESGFVIDKFPISRPNLTFSTLTVSNMSPEDSSIYLCSVLSGRNQPQHFGDGTRLSIL.

The V and J genes are TRBV11-2 and TRBJ1-1; 9 nucleotides match TRBD1. This CDR3 is 19 amino acids long. Germline V CDR1 and CDR2: SGHAT, FQNNGV. The V and J ends lost 5 bases and 5 bases, in that order; junction bases with no gene match: 21. The CDR3 coding sequence is TGTGCCAGCAGCCTTCGCCTCGGGACAGGGTTTCGAGGATTGACTGAAGCTTTCTTT. Amino acids: CASSLRLGTGFRGLTEAFF. Filled out from reference TRBV11-2 and TRBJ1-1, the complete variable domain reads EAGVAQSPRYKIIEKRQSVAFWCNPISGHATLYWYQQILGQGPKLLIQFQNNGVVDDSQLPKDRFSAERLKGVDSTLKIQPAKLEDSAVYLCASSLRLGTGFRGLTEAFFGQGTRLTVV.

This clonotype was seen at least ten times. The chain is built from TRBV20-1 and TRBJ1-1; tentatively, D is TRBD1 (5 bases). The length of the CDR3 is 11 residues. Germline V lookup: CDR1 DFQATT, CDR2 SNEGSKA (reference sequence). Trimming took 6 bases from V and 2 from J, leaving 7 bases between them. CDR3 residues: CSARANTEAFF. Here the CDR3 DNA reads TGCAGTGCCAGGGCCAACACTGAAGCTTTCTTT.

This clonotype was observed a few times. V is TRBV10-3 and J is TRBJ1-1; D is undetermined. Germline loops: CDR1 ENHRY, CDR2 SYGVKD. V lost 2 bases and J 4 bases, leaving 14 bases between the germline ends. CDR3 length equals 15 residues. The CDR3 DNA follows: TGTGCCATCAGTGAGCAGAATGGAGGTGCCACTGAAGCTTTCTTT. Residues: CAISEQNGGATEAFF.

Note on this clonotype: Just one base apart from a much larger clone, this may be a read error. The CDR3 loop is CAGSLEPLGGRNEQFF. Here the CDR3 DNA reads TGTGCCGGCAGCTTGGAGCCCTTAGGGGGGAGGAATGAGCAGTTCTTC. The chain is built from TRBV5-4 and TRBJ2-1, with D perhaps being TRBD1 or TRBD2 (6 bases each). CDR1 and CDR2 (germline): SGHNT, YYREEE (reference sequence). The CDR3 spans 16 residues.

This clonotype occurred many times. The genes are TRBV7-6 and TRBJ2-5; perhaps D is TRBD1 or TRBD2 (5 bases each). V lost 0 bases and J 5 bases, leaving 13 bases between the germline ends. CDR3 length equals 15 residues. Germline-derived CDR1 and CDR2 are SGHVS and FNYEAQ. The CDR3 sequence is CASSLAGGEGETQYF. The DNA of the CDR3 is TGTGCCAGCAGCTTAGCCGGCGGCGAGGGGGAGACCCAGTACTTC.

This clonotype came up many times. The chain has TRBV20-1 and TRBJ1-2; 7 bases are shared with TRBD1. The CDR3 covers 14 residues. V shed 5 bases, J shed 8 bases, and the junction held 14 bases outside the gene matches. Germline loops: CDR1 DFQATT, CDR2 SNEGSKA (reference sequence). CDR3: CSAPRQGLVEGYTF. CDR3 DNA: TGCAGTGCTCCGCGACAGGGCCTAGTGGAGGGCTACACCTTC.

V and J are TRBV19 and TRBJ1-2; TRBD1 might be the D (5 bases). The CDR3 is 14 residues long. Trimming removed 1 base from V and 4 bases from J, with 10 bases in between. Germline assignment: CDR1 LNHDA and CDR2 SQIVND (reference sequence). CDR3 in amino acids: CASSIVGVSYGYTF. For the CDR3, the DNA is TGTGCCAGTAGTATAGTAGGGGTATCCTATGGCTACACCTTC.

The chain carries TRBV20-1 and TRBJ2-7; a possible D gene is TRBD2 (7 bases). Trimming left V 3 bases short and J 7 bases short, with 16 bases between. This CDR3 has 13 residues. Germline-derived CDR1 and CDR2 are DFQATT and SNEGSKA (reference sequence). The CDR3 DNA follows: TGCAGTGCTAGCGGGGGCGGGGGCAAGGAGCAGTACTTC. Protein: CSASGGGGKEQYF.

This clonotype showed up many times. The chain carries TRBV6-4 and TRBJ2-3; unclear D gene. V was trimmed by 1 base and J by 2 bases, leaving 10 bases between them. There are 15 residues in the CDR3. In germline, CDR1 is MRHNA, CDR2 SNTAGT. CDR3 sequence (DNA): TGTGCCAGCAGTGACTTTGATCGGAACACAGATACGCAGTATTTT. This gives the protein CASSDFDRNTDTQYF.

The rearrangement joins TRBV10-3 to TRBJ1-3, with TRBD1 matching 9 bases. In germline, CDR1 is ENHRY, CDR2 SYGVKD. The CDR3 runs 15 residues. J was trimmed by 7 bases and V by 6 bases; bases with no gene match: 10. The CDR3 reads CAISALQGAVNTIYF. As DNA, the CDR3 is TGTGCCATCAGCGCCTTACAGGGGGCTGTGAACACCATATATTTT.